Listed here are 25 T cell receptor beta chains from one sample, sequenced in a study of T-cell memory formation after mild COVID-19. TCRdb analysed the 5' RACE reads with MiXCR anew, one entry per CDR3 protein. Among hundreds of thousands of distinct CDR3 sequences, about 20% were seen once, and the ten largest hold around 8.4%. Sequenced: PBMCs or a T cell subset sorted from them (not recorded which). These receptors originate from an adult woman who had mild COVID-19 (a few samples of this study predate the infection). Cell type and time point are not known.

The chain employs TRBV24-1 and TRBJ2-3, with TRBD1 identical over 8 bases. Looked up from germline, CDR1 is KGHDR and CDR2 is SFDVKD. The CDR3 runs 16 residues. V trimming: 3 bases; J trimming: 4 bases; junction bases outside the gene matches: 8. The CDR3 coding sequence is TGTGCCACCAGTGATGGACAGGGCCTACTCGCAGATACGCAGTATTTT. It yields the protein CATSDGQGLLADTQYF.

This clonotype showed up just a few times. This CDR3 reads CASSQDSIGTGVYNEQFF. CDR3 nucleotide sequence: TGCGCCAGCAGCCAAGATAGCATCGGGACAGGGGTCTACAATGAGCAGTTCTTC. V and J are TRBV4-3 and TRBJ2-1; TRBD1 matches 10 bases. Germline trimming cut 0 bases from V and 3 bases from J; bases unmatched to any gene: 8. The germline gives CDR1 LGHNA, CDR2 YSLEER. This CDR3 is built from 18 residues.

The chain carries TRBV5-6 and TRBJ1-5; 9 positions match TRBD1. The CDR3 has 15 residues. The germline V gene has CDR1 SGHDT and CDR2 YYEEEE. Unmatched junction bases numbered 5, after V lost 0 bases and J lost 7 bases. The CDR3: CASSLGDREGQPQHF. In DNA, the CDR3 is TGTGCCAGCAGCTTGGGGGACAGGGAAGGCCAGCCCCAGCATTTT. Supplemented by reference TRBV5-6 and TRBJ1-5, the full variable domain reads DAGVTQSPTHLIKTRGQQVTLRCSPKSGHDTVSWYQQALGQGPQFIFQYYEEEERQRGNFPDRFSGHQFPNYSSELNVNALLLGDSALYLCASSLGDREGQPQHFGDGTRLSIL.

The rearrangement links TRBV20-1 to TRBJ2-3; TRBD2 matches 9 bases. The CDR3 is made up of 16 amino acids. Germline CDR1 DFQATT, CDR2 SNEGSKA (reference sequence). J lost 6 bases, V lost 3 bases, and 13 bases had no gene match. The CDR3 DNA reads as TGCAGTGCTAGCCGTACAGGAGCGGGGGGTTCGGATACGCAGTATTTT. It encodes CSASRTGAGGSDTQYF.

The CDR3 sequence: CASSLRRSRMNTEAFF. The CDR3 bases are TGTGCCAGCAGTTTGAGGCGATCAAGAATGAACACTGAAGCTTTCTTT. This chain links TRBV12-3 or TRBV12-4 with TRBJ1-1, with D unclear. The V end lost 3 bases, the J end lost 0 bases, and 14 bases lay between the germline ends. The CDR3 runs 16 residues.

The chain is built from TRBV5-5 and TRBJ1-2; 7 positions match TRBD1. The CDR3 spans 17 residues. V shed 0 bases, J shed 7 bases, and the junction held 15 bases outside the gene matches. CDR1 is SGHKS, CDR2 YYEKEE, per germline (reference sequence). The CDR3 DNA is TGTGCCAGCAGCTTGGTCGTTCTCACAGGGGCTGCGAGTGGCTACACCTTC. Translated: CASSLVVLTGAASGYTF.

The chain is built from TRBV5-6 and TRBJ1-3, with D maybe TRBD1 (5 bases). Germline assignment: CDR1 SGHDT and CDR2 YYEEEE. The CDR3 is 14 residues long. Trimming removed 4 bases at V and 3 bases at J, with 11 bases between. The CDR3 region has the DNA TGTGCCAGCAGCCTAGGGACTTTTGGAAACACCATATATTTT. Its translation is CASSLGTFGNTIYF.

The rearrangement joins TRBV5-1 to TRBJ1-2; weak D call: TRBD1 (6 bases). The germline CDR1 and CDR2 sequences are SGHRS and YFSETQ. The CDR3 has 15 residues. V lost 4 bases and J lost 4, with 17 bases in between. For the CDR3, the DNA is TGCGCCAGCAGCCTGCAACAGGGTCGGACCTATGGCTACACCTTC. Protein sequence: CASSLQQGRTYGYTF.

The chain links TRBV18 to TRBJ2-7; perhaps TRBD1 as D (5 bases). V was pared by 5 bases and J by 3 bases, with 17 bases between. The CDR3 consists of 15 residues. In germline, CDR1 is KGHSH, CDR2 LQKENI. The chain's CDR3 is CASSSQGSQGYEQYF. In nucleotides, the CDR3 is TGTGCCAGCTCATCCCAGGGTTCCCAGGGCTACGAGCAGTACTTC.

The gene calls are TRBV18 and TRBJ2-3, with TRBD1 matching over 9 bases. The germline gives CDR1 KGHSH, CDR2 LQKENI. This CDR3 is built from 16 residues. The junction had 7 bases not matched to a gene; V was cut back by 5 bases and J by 1 base. The CDR3 loop is CASSNTGGAGTDTQYF. CDR3 nucleotide sequence: TGTGCCAGCTCAAATACAGGGGGCGCGGGCACAGATACGCAGTATTTT.

The chain employs TRBV5-1 and TRBJ2-5; D ambiguous. The length of the CDR3 is 15 residues. V was cut by 3 bases and J by 4 bases, with 16 bases left in between. Germline loops: CDR1 SGHRS, CDR2 YFSETQ. The CDR3 nucleotides read TGCGCCAGCAGCTACACTCCTGACAAATCAGAGACCCAGTACTTC. It encodes CASSYTPDKSETQYF.

This sequence joins TRBV20-1 and TRBJ1-4; D possibly corresponds to TRBD1 (5 bases). This CDR3 contains 13 residues. The V end lost 5 bases, the J end lost 5 bases, and 12 bases lay between the germline ends. Germline V CDR1 and CDR2: DFQATT, SNEGSKA (reference sequence). The CDR3 here is CSAHRGPNEKLFF. CDR3 nucleotide sequence: TGCAGTGCTCACCGGGGCCCGAATGAAAAACTGTTTTTT.

The CDR3, as DNA: TGTGCCAGCAGCGGAGGGACTATCCAGTACTTC. Translation: CASSGGTIQYF. This rearrangement joins TRBV9 to TRBJ2-5; 7 positions match TRBD2. Germline trimming cut 3 bases from V and 10 bases from J; bases unmatched to any gene: 3. The CDR3 is 11 residues long. Germline V gives CDR1 SGDLS, CDR2 YYNGEE.

This chain joins TRBV7-9 and TRBJ2-2; 10 bases align to TRBD2. V trimming: 0 bases; J trimming: 0 bases; junction bases outside the gene matches: 4. This CDR3 contains 18 residues. In germline, CDR1 is SEHNR, CDR2 FQNEAQ (reference sequence). The CDR3 sequence: CASSLAASGGTNTGELFF. The CDR3 DNA reads as TGTGCCAGCAGCTTAGCGGCTAGCGGGGGAACGAACACCGGGGAGCTGTTTTTT.

This chain uses TRBV11-3 with TRBJ2-4, with 10 bases aligning to TRBD2. The CDR3 covers 17 residues. Germline V gene data show CDR1 as SGHNT and CDR2 as YENEEA. The V gene end was trimmed by 0 bases and the J gene end by 5 bases; junction bases not matched to a gene: 7. CDR3 sequence (DNA): TGTGCCAGCAGCTTAGATAGCGCTAGCGGGAGCGAAAACATTCAGTACTTC. Translation gives CASSLDSASGSENIQYF.

In its sample, this clonotype was seen a few times. The chain is built from TRBV20-1 and TRBJ2-1; 7 bases fit TRBD1. Germline CDR1 reads DFQATT; CDR2 reads SNEGSKA (reference sequence). V lost 2 bases to trimming and J lost 3 bases; unmatched junction nucleotides: 4. This CDR3 contains 14 residues. The CDR3 DNA sequence: TGCAGTGCTAGATCGGGACAGAACTACAATGAGCAGTTCTTC. It codes for CSARSGQNYNEQFF.

This clonotype turned up a few times. The rearrangement joins TRBV10-3 to TRBJ2-5, with a weak D call TRBD1 (6 bases). The CDR3 totals 16 residues. Trimming shortened V by 6 bases and J by 2 bases, and 19 bases separated the two germline ends. Looked up from germline, CDR1 is ENHRY and CDR2 is SYGVKD. The chain's CDR3 is CAIRPDGQPVQETQYF. CDR3 nucleotides: TGTGCCATCAGACCCGACGGACAGCCTGTACAAGAGACCCAGTACTTC.

This sequence joins TRBV24-1 and TRBJ2-1; 13 bases align to TRBD2. The CDR3 runs to 18 residues. Germline-derived CDR1 and CDR2 are KGHDR and SFDVKD. V lost 3 bases to trimming and J lost 6 bases; unmatched junction nucleotides: 10. The CDR3 nucleotides are TGTGCCACCAGTGATCCCCGACTAGCGGGAGGCCCTGTCAATGAGCAGTTCTTC. Translating gives CATSDPRLAGGPVNEQFF.

The table lists this clonotype with a few counts. The genes are TRBV7-2 and TRBJ2-3, with unresolved D. This CDR3 is built from 18 residues. Germline V gene sequence: CDR1 SGHTA, CDR2 FQGNSA. V lost 1 base and J 2 bases, leaving 19 bases between the germline ends. The CDR3 DNA sequence: TGTGCCAGCAGCTTAGTTAAAGGCATGCGGAGATCCACAGATACGCAGTATTTT. Protein sequence: CASSLVKGMRRSTDTQYF.

The genes are TRBV7-8 and TRBJ2-1; D is unresolved. Germline CDR1 SGHVS, CDR2 FQNEAQ. The CDR3 covers 16 residues. Trimming pared 1 base from V and 4 bases from J, leaving 14 bases between. As DNA, the CDR3 is TGTGCCAGCAGCTTAGGCGCAGTCTCGGCATACAATGAGCAGTTCTTC. Its translation: CASSLGAVSAYNEQFF.

This clonotype showed up just a few times. The chain has TRBV18 and TRBJ2-7; 7 positions match TRBD1. CDR3 length equals 14 residues. CDR1 is KGHSH and CDR2 is LQKENI in the germline V gene. V shed 5 bases, J shed 2 bases, and the junction held 6 bases outside the gene matches. Here the CDR3 DNA reads TGTGCCAGCTCAGACAGGGCCGAGGCCTACGAGCAGTACTTC. It translates to CASSDRAEAYEQYF.

This clonotype was counted only a few times. The chain joins TRBV5-7 to TRBJ2-2, with a tentative D call TRBD2 (6 bases). TRBV5-7 is assigned to the ORF class and has an uncertain function. The V and J ends lost 1 base and 3 bases respectively, with 13 bases between them. The CDR3 length is 16 residues. The CDR3 DNA reads TGTGCCAGCAGCTTGTTTGGCGGGGCGGACACCGGGGAGCTGTTTTTT. It encodes CASSLFGGADTGELFF.

To note about this clonotype: Because it lacks the conserved phenylalanine or tryptophan at the end, this CDR3 is likely a read error. The V gene is TRBV14, the J gene TRBJ2-7; 13 nucleotides align to TRBD2. The CDR3 spans 19 residues. Germline CDR1 SGHDN, CDR2 FVKESK. CDR3 sequence: CASSQDTRGLAGDPGEQYL. CDR3 in DNA: TGTGCCAGCAGTCAAGACACTCGAGGACTAGCGGGAGATCCGGGGGAGCAGTACCTC.

This chain joins TRBV10-3 and TRBJ2-7; D perhaps matches TRBD1 (6 bases). The CDR3 has 15 amino acids. Germline V gives CDR1 ENHRY, CDR2 SYGVKD. Trimming shortened V by 2 bases and J by 3 bases, and 14 bases separated the two germline ends. The DNA for the CDR3 is TGTGCCATCAGTGAGCCTTCAACAGGGCTCTACGAGCAGTACTTC. The encoded protein is CAISEPSTGLYEQYF.

This clonotype showed up just a few times. The chain carries TRBV29-1 and TRBJ2-2; tentative D call: TRBD2 (6 bases). The CDR3 consists of 15 residues. CDR1 is SQVTM, CDR2 ANQGSEA, per germline. Trimming shortened V by 1 base and J by 9 bases, and 18 bases separated the two germline ends. Written as DNA, the CDR3 is TGCAGCGTTGAAGTGTCGCGTTGGAGGGCCCGGGAGCTGTTTTTT. Translating it yields CSVEVSRWRARELFF.